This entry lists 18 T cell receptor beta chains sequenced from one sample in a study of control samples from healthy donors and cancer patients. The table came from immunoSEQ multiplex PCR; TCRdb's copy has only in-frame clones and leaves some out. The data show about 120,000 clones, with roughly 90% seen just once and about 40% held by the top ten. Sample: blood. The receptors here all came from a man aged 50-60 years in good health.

The CDR3 bases are TGTGCCAGCAGCGTAGAGGCAGGGGGGGAAACTATAACAGATACGCAGTATTTT. Translating it yields CASSVEAGGETITDTQYF. The V call is TRBV9, the J call TRBJ2-3; possibly TRBD1 or TRBD2 for D (7 bases each). Trimming took off 0 bases at V and 3 bases at J, with 20 bases between the two ends. This CDR3 region has 18 residues. Germline lookup yields CDR1 SGDLS and CDR2 YYNGEE.

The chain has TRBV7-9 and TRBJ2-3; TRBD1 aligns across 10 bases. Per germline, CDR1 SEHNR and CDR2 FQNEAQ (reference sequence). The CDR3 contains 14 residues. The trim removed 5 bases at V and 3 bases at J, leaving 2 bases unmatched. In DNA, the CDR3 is TGTGCCAGCAGCCCGGGACAGGGGACAGATACGCAGTATTTT. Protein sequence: CASSPGQGTDTQYF.

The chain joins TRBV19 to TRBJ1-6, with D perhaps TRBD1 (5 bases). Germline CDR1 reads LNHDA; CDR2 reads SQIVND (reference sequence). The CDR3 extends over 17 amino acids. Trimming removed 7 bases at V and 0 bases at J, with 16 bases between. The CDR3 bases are TGTGCCAGTACCCAATTTGGGGGGAGCTCCTATAATTCACCCCTCCACTTT. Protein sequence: CASTQFGGSSYNSPLHF. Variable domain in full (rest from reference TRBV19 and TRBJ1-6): DGGITQSPKYLFRKEGQNVTLSCEQNLNHDAMYWYRQDPGQGLRLIYYSQIVNDFQKGDIAEGYSVSREKKESFPLTVTSAQKNPTAFYLCASTQFGGSSYNSPLHFGNGTRLTVT.

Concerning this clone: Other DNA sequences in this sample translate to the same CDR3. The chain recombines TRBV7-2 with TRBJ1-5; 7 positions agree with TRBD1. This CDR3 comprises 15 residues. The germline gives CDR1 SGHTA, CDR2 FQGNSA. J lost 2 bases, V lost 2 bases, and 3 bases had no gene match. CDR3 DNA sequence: TGTGCCAGCAGCTTAAGAACAGGGGGCAATCAGCCCCAGCATTTT. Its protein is CASSLRTGGNQPQHF.

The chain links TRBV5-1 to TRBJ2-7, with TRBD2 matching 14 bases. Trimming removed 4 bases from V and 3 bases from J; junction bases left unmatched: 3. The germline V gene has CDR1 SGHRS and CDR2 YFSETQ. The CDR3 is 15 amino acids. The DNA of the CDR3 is TGCGCCAGCAGCGCGGGGACTAGCGGGAGCTACGAGCAGTACTTC. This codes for CASSAGTSGSYEQYF.

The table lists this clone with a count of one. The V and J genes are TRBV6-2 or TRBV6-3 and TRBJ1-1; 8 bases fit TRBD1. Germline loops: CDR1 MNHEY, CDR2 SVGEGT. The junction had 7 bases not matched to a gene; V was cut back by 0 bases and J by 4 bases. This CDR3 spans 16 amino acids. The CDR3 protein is CASSYSGRGLGTEAFF. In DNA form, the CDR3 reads TGTGCCAGCAGTTACTCGGGCAGGGGGCTTGGCACTGAAGCTTTCTTT.

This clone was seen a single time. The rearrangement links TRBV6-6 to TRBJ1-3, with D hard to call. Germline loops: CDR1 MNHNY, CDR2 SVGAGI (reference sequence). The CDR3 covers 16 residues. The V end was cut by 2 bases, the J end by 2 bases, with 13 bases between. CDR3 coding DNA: TGTGCCAGCAGTTACGGCATCCGTATACCTGGAAACACCATATATTTT. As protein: CASSYGIRIPGNTIYF.

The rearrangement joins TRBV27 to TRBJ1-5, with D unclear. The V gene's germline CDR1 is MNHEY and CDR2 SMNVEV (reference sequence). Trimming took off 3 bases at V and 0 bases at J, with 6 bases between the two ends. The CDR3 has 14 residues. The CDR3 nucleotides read TGTGCCAGCAGTTTCAGAGGTAGCAATCAGCCCCAGCATTTT. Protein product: CASSFRGSNQPQHF.

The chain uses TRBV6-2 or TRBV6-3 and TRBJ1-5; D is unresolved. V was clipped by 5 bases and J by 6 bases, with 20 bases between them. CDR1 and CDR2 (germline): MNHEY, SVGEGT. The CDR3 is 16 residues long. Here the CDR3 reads CASSRFQIPPGQPQHF. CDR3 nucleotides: TGTGCCAGCAGTCGGTTTCAAATTCCCCCAGGTCAGCCCCAGCATTTT.

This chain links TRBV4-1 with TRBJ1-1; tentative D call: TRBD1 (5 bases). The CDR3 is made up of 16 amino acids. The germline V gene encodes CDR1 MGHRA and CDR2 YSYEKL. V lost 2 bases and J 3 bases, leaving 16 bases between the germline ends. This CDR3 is CASSQHPNGDYTEAFF. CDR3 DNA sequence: TGCGCCAGCAGCCAACACCCTAACGGGGACTACACTGAAGCTTTCTTT.

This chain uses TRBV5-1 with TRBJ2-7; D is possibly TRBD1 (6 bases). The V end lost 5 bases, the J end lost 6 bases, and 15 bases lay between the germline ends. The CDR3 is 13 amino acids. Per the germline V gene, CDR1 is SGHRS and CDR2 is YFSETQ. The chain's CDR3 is CASSLITGLEQYF. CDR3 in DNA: TGCGCCAGCAGTTTAATCACAGGGCTCGAGCAGTACTTC.

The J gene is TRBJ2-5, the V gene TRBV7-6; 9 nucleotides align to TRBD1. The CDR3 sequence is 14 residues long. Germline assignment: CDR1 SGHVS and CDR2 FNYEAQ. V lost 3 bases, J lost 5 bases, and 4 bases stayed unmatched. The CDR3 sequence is CASSFGTGRETQYF. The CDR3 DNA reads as TGTGCCAGCAGCTTTGGGACAGGGCGGGAGACCCAGTACTTC.

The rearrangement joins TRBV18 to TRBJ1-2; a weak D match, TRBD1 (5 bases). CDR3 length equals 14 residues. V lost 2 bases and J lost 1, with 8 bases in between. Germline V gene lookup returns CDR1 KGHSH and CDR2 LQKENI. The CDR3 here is CASSPATDNYGYTF. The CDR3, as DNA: TGTGCCAGCTCACCAGCGACAGATAACTATGGCTACACCTTC.

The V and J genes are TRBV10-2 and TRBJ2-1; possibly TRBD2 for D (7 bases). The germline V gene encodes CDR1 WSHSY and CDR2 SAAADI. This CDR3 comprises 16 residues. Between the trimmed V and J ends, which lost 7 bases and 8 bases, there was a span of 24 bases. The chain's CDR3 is CASMEAGAQYVDEQFF. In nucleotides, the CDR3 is TGCGCCAGCATGGAGGCGGGGGCCCAGTATGTTGATGAGCAGTTCTTC.

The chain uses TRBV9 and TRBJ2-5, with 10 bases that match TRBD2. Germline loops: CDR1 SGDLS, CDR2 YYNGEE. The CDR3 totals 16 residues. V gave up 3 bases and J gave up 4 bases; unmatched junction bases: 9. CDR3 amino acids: CASSAGAGGPGETQYF. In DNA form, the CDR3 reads TGTGCCAGCAGCGCGGGAGCGGGGGGGCCGGGAGAGACCCAGTACTTC. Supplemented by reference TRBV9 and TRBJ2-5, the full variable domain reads DSGVTQTPKHLITATGQRVTLRCSPRSGDLSVYWYQQSLDQGLQFLIQYYNGEERAKGNILERFSAQQFPDLHSELNLSSLELGDSALYFCASSAGAGGPGETQYFGPGTRLLVL.

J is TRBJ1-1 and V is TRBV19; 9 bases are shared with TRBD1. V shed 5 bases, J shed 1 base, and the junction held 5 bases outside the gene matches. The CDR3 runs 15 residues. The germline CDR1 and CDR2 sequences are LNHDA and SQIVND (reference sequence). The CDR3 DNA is TGTGCCAGTAGTCCTCAACAGGGGGCGAACACTGAAGCTTTCTTT. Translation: CASSPQQGANTEAFF.

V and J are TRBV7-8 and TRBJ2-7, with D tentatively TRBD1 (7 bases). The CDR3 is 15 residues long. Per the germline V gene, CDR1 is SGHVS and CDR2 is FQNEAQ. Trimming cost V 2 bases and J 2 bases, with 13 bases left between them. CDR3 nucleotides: TGTGCCAGCAGCTTAAGGGCAGGGGGGCCCTACGAGCAGTACTTC. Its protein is CASSLRAGGPYEQYF.

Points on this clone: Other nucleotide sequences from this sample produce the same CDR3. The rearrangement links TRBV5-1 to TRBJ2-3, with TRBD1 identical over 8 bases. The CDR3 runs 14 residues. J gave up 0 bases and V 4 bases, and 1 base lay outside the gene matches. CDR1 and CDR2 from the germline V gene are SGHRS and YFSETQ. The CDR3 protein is CASSRTGSTDTQYF. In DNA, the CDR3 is TGCGCCAGCAGCCGGACAGGGAGCACAGATACGCAGTATTTT.